This TCR beta chain derives from a study of T cells in localized non-small cell lung cancer. Points from the study as a whole: A median about 62 of the top 100 tumor clones appeared in adjacent lung.

Nonneoplastic adjacent lung devoid of atypia was obtained no less than 2 cm from the tumor margin. This clone has only a few counts. The antigen is unknown. J was trimmed by 10 bases and V by 6 bases; bases with no gene match: 8. This CDR3 has 14 amino acids. Germline loops: CDR1 SGHRS, CDR2 YFSETQ. Sequencing was performed with immunoSEQ multiplex PCR; in TCRdb, only in-frame clones are kept and a portion is missing. This sample has around 2,000 clones, with approximately 30% found just once. The rearrangement links TRBV5-1 to TRBJ1-6, with 9 bases fitting TRBD1. The source is a man between 40 and 69 years old with stage I lung adenocarcinoma. Here the sequenced sample was normal lung tissue next to the tumor, taken before any cancer treatment. The CDR3 DNA reads TGCGCCAGCACCCGGGACAGGGAAGACTCACCCCTCCACTTT. Protein: CASTRDREDSPLHF.